This T cell receptor beta chain was identified during a study of T cells in Graves' hyperthyroidism and ophthalmopathy. The CDR3 regions of TCR beta were amplified from RNA transcripts. First-round RT-PCR with HTBI primers amplified the TCR CDR3 region. TCRdb called the multiplex PCR reads again in MiXCR, with one record for every CDR3 protein. The sample has about 370,000 distinct CDR3 sequences, roughly 15% seen once. Germline lookup yields CDR1 SGDLS and CDR2 YYNGEE. Trimming pared 2 bases from V and 3 bases from J, leaving 9 bases between. CDR3 length equals 14 residues. The chain joins TRBV9 to TRBJ2-1; maybe TRBD1 (5 bases). This receptor was obtained from an older woman with Graves' ophthalmopathy. Sequenced material: blood. The CDR3 is CASSVDTIYNEQFF. CDR3 nucleotides: TGTGCCAGCAGCGTGGACACCATCTACAATGAGCAGTTCTTC.